This note documents a single TCR beta chain sequence. The antigen is unknown. Primers included in the PCR were 60 Vbeta and 13 Jbeta primers. Repertoires were generated with immunoSEQ multiplex PCR, while TCRdb's copy carries only in-frame clones and drops some. Of 150,000 to 200,000 clones detected, more than 65% appear once; the ten largest clones hold 4% to 5%. This sample is drawn from a study of cytomegalovirus exposure and HLA in healthy donors. Broader study findings: Cytomegalovirus status was reportedly diagnosed by the classifier with high sensitivity and specificity. In a later analysis, V- and J-gene trimming of beta chains associated with a DCLRE1C missense variant, replicated independently.

The CDR3 sequence is 17 residues long. Per germline, CDR1 MGHDK and CDR2 SYGVNS. Trimming removed 1 base from V and 2 bases from J, with 16 bases in between. The receptor was isolated from a man between 18 and 35 years old in good health and CMV-seropositive. The chain recombines TRBV25-1 with TRBJ2-3, with a weak D call TRBD1 (6 bases). Sequenced input: PBMCs. The chain's CDR3 is CASSELSQGSITDTQYF. CDR3 sequence (DNA): TGTGCCAGCAGTGAATTGTCTCAGGGGTCTATCACAGATACGCAGTATTTT.